This is a list of T cell receptor beta chains from one sample in a study of spatial heterogeneity in lung cancer. TCRdb passed the 5' RACE reads through MiXCR, listing each CDR3 protein once. This table has about 10,000 distinct CDR3 sequences, around 10% appearing once. Specimen: lung tumor tissue, collected at surgery. These receptors came from a male donor with early-stage non-small cell lung cancer. Both conserved end residues are part of each CDR3.

TRBV4-2 | CASTPSLGGTGANVLTF
TRBV19 | CASSRDRGVYTTDTQYF
TRBV12-3/TRBV12-4 | CASSLFSNEQFF
TRBV5-1 | CASSLDGATYNEQFF
TRBV6-5 | CASSSNRGPSNYGYTF
TRBV13 | CASRLGTGYDEQYF
TRBV14 | CASSQDRGGLWEKLFF
TRBV7-9 | CASSEGLAGPNEQFF
TRBV20-1 | CSARALGRNSGQPQHF
TRBV10-2 | CASSEKGSNQPQHF